The 9 T cell receptor beta chains below were found in one sample sequenced in a study of cytomegalovirus exposure and HLA in healthy donors. The data were produced by immunoSEQ multiplex PCR, yet TCRdb's version contains in-frame clones alone and is incomplete. The table lists about 300,000 clones, around 87% of them singletons. Material: PBMCs. Receptors were obtained from a woman younger than 30 in good health and CMV-seronegative.

The chain recombines TRBV5-4 with TRBJ2-5; 7 bases are shared with TRBD2. Trimming cost V 7 bases and J 3 bases; bases outside gene matches: 6. The CDR3 is 13 residues long. Germline V lookup: CDR1 SGHNT, CDR2 YYREEE (reference sequence). Written as DNA, the CDR3 is TGTGCCAGCGCTGGGCTAGCGGAAGAGACCCAGTACTTC. Its protein product is CASAGLAEETQYF. The full variable domain, rest sourced from reference TRBV5-4 and TRBJ2-5, is ETGVTQSPTHLIKTRGQQVTLRCSSQSGHNTVSWYQQALGQGPQFIFQYYREEENGRGNFPPRFSGLQFPNYSSELNVNALELDDSALYLCASAGLAEETQYFGPGTRLLVL.

The chain has TRBV6-1 and TRBJ2-2; 7 bases align to TRBD1. Per the germline V gene, CDR1 is MNHNS and CDR2 is SASEGT. The CDR3 runs to 14 residues. V trimming: 6 bases; J trimming: 6 bases; junction bases outside the gene matches: 7. The CDR3 nucleotides read TGTGCCAGCAGCCTCGACAGGGCGGCCGGGGAGCTGTTTTTT. This gives the protein CASSLDRAAGELFF.

V is TRBV6-5 and J is TRBJ2-3; a possible D gene is TRBD2 (5 bases). The V gene's germline CDR1 is MNHEY and CDR2 SVGAGI. CDR3 length: 16 amino acids. V shed 1 base and J shed 1 base, with 12 bases lying between them. The CDR3: CASSYFRTGGTDTQYF. Written as DNA, the CDR3 is TGTGCCAGCAGTTACTTCCGGACCGGGGGCACAGATACGCAGTATTTT.

This rearrangement joins TRBV5-4 to TRBJ1-2; tentatively, D is TRBD1 (5 bases). V lost 0 bases, J lost 8 bases, and 11 bases lay in between. There are 13 residues in the CDR3. Germline lookup yields CDR1 SGHNT and CDR2 YYREEE (reference sequence). The CDR3 here is CASSLGGGRGYTF. The CDR3 DNA reads TGTGCCAGCAGCTTGGGCGGGGGACGGGGCTACACCTTC. The entire variable domain, with the rest obtained from reference TRBV5-4 and TRBJ1-2, is as follows: ETGVTQSPTHLIKTRGQQVTLRCSSQSGHNTVSWYQQALGQGPQFIFQYYREEENGRGNFPPRFSGLQFPNYSSELNVNALELDDSALYLCASSLGGGRGYTFGSGTRLTVV.

This clone was counted a single time. The chain has TRBV2 and TRBJ2-3, with D possibly matching TRBD2 (5 bases). CDR1 SNHLY and CDR2 FYNNEI come from the germline V gene. The germline V and J ends were trimmed by 2 bases and 0 bases, with 9 bases remaining between them. The CDR3 is 15 amino acids. The CDR3 coding sequence is TGTGCCAGCAGTGAATCGGGAATTAGCACAGATACGCAGTATTTT. Translated: CASSESGISTDTQYF.

In nucleotides, the CDR3 is TGTGCCAGCAGCTTACGGACAGGAAGAGAGACCCAGTACTTC. This encodes CASSLRTGRETQYF. This chain joins TRBV7-6 and TRBJ2-5; the match to TRBD1 covers 7 bases. J was trimmed by 4 bases and V by 2 bases; bases with no gene match: 4. The V gene's germline CDR1 is SGHVS and CDR2 FNYEAQ. The CDR3 is 14 residues long.

This clone was counted once. This chain links TRBV27 with TRBJ2-3; a possible D gene is TRBD2 (6 bases). Germline CDR1 reads MNHEY; CDR2 reads SMNVEV (reference sequence). Trimming pared 9 bases from V and 0 bases from J, leaving 10 bases between. The CDR3 length is 13 residues. The CDR3 here is CASAGTSTDTQYF. CDR3 nucleotide sequence: TGTGCCAGTGCAGGGACTAGCACAGATACGCAGTATTTT.

The rearrangement joins TRBV9 to TRBJ2-1; no clear D gene. Per the germline V gene, CDR1 is SGDLS and CDR2 is YYNGEE. The CDR3 has 11 amino acids. The V gene lost 3 bases and the J gene lost 6 bases, with 4 bases spanning the gap. The CDR3 is CASSASNEQFF. The CDR3 nucleotides are TGTGCCAGCAGCGCTTCCAATGAGCAGTTCTTC. The full variable domain, with the rest looked up from reference TRBV9 and TRBJ2-1, is DSGVTQTPKHLITATGQRVTLRCSPRSGDLSVYWYQQSLDQGLQFLIQYYNGEERAKGNILERFSAQQFPDLHSELNLSSLELGDSALYFCASSASNEQFFGPGTRLTVL.

The chain links TRBV6-1 to TRBJ1-2; D not certain. The ends were cut back, 1 base at V and 5 bases at J, with 17 bases in the middle. This CDR3 comprises 16 residues. The germline gives CDR1 MNHNS, CDR2 SASEGT. Here the CDR3 DNA reads TGTGCCAGCAGTGAAGGGCTCGGTACGGGTGGGTATGGCTACACCTTC. This translates into CASSEGLGTGGYGYTF.